Listed below are T cell receptor beta chains from one sample, sequenced in a study of blood T cell repertoires in COVID-19. TCRdb's table, derived via immunoSEQ multiplex PCR, lists solely in-frame clones and lacks some. This sample has approximately 110,000 clones, with 75% to 85% found just once. The sequenced sample was peripheral blood. Receptors were obtained from a woman of 80 years or more with active or convalescent COVID-19. CDR3s include the opening cysteine and the closing phenylalanine or tryptophan. The D gene is left open where the match is weak. Part of the rows lack a size; the others show once, few, many or a class for expanded clones.

D,size,V,J,DNA,CDR3
TRBD1,NA,TRBV27,TRBJ1-3,TGTGCCAGCAGTCCCGACAGGGTATCAGGAAACACCATATATTTT,CASSPDRVSGNTIYF
NA,NA,TRBV4-2,TRBJ2-7,TGTGCCAGCAGCCATGGAGCGGGTGGGAGCTCCTACGAGCAGTACTTC,CASSHGAGGSSYEQYF
NA,NA,TRBV5-4,TRBJ2-7,TGTGCCAGCAGCCTAAACTACGAGCAGTACTTC,CASSLNYEQYF
NA,NA,TRBV5-1,TRBJ1-1,TGCGCCAGCAGCTTAAACAGACAGAACACTGAAGCTTTCTTT,CASSLNRQNTEAFF
TRBD2,NA,TRBV20-1,TRBJ2-1,TGCAGTGCTAGTGGCCTGACTAGCGGGGGTGAAAACTACAATGAGCAGTTCTTC,CSASGLTSGGENYNEQFF
TRBD1,NA,TRBV2,TRBJ2-7,TGTGCCAGCATCCAAAGACAGGGCTACGAGCAGTACTTC,CASIQRQGYEQYF
NA,NA,TRBV3-1/TRBV3-2,TRBJ1-5,TGTGCCAGCAGCCAAGTTCCAGGGCAGTTTACTCAGCCCCAGCATTTT,CASSQVPGQFTQPQHF
NA,NA,TRBV4-1,TRBJ1-2,TGCGCCAGCAGCCAAGGATGGGGCAGGGCCTATGGCTACACCTTC,CASSQGWGRAYGYTF
NA,NA,TRBV10-2,TRBJ2-7,TGCGCCAGCAGTGAGTCGCCGACAGAAGTTGATTACGAGCAGTACTTC,CASSESPTEVDYEQYF
TRBD2,NA,TRBV10-3,TRBJ2-7,TGTGCCATCAGTGAGGGACTAGCGGGCTACGAGCAGTACTTC,CAISEGLAGYEQYF
TRBD1,NA,TRBV5-1,TRBJ2-1,TGCGCCAGCAGCTCCCCCGGGCAGGGGGCTCGCTCCTACAATGAGCAGTTCTTC,CASSSPGQGARSYNEQFF
NA,NA,TRBV29-1,TRBJ2-3,TGCAGCGTAGCTTGGGGGGTCACAGATACGCAGTATTTT,CSVAWGVTDTQYF
NA,NA,TRBV7-6,TRBJ1-5,TGTGCCAGCAGCTTAGGACAGGTACCCAATCAGCCCCAGCATTTT,CASSLGQVPNQPQHF
TRBD1,NA,TRBV10-1,TRBJ2-7,TGCGCCAGCAGCGTACAGGGGGCCCGAACGGGGGAGCAGTACTTC,CASSVQGARTGEQYF
NA,once,TRBV5-1,TRBJ1-1,TGCGCCAGCAGCTTGAACCAGGGATCTGAAGCTTTCTTT,CASSLNQGSEAFF
TRBD1,NA,TRBV2,TRBJ1-1,TGTGCCAGCAGTGAACGCGGGACAGAAACTGAAGCTTTCTTT,CASSERGTETEAFF
NA,NA,TRBV5-5,TRBJ1-2,TGTGCCAGCAGCTTCTCTTCGGGGAACTATGGCTACACCTTC,CASSFSSGNYGYTF
NA,once,TRBV7-9,TRBJ1-1,TGTGCCAGCAGCTTAAACGGTATGAACACTGAAGCTTTCTTT,CASSLNGMNTEAFF
NA,NA,TRBV9,TRBJ1-3,TGTGCCAGCAGCTTCCTACCCCTGGGCCTGACTGGAAACACCATATATTTT,CASSFLPLGLTGNTIYF
NA,few,TRBV7-2,TRBJ1-3,TGTGCCAGCAGCTTAGGAAGGGGGACCCTAAACACCATATATTTT,CASSLGRGTLNTIYF
NA,NA,TRBV15,TRBJ1-2,TGTGCCACCAGCAGAGATCGGGCCGGCGGGGCGGCTAGGGGCTACACCTTC,CATSRDRAGGAARGYTF
TRBD2,once,TRBV7-2,TRBJ2-1,TGTGCCAGCAGCTTATCGGGACTAGGGGTAGGTGAGCAGTTCTTC,CASSLSGLGVGEQFF
NA,NA,TRBV5-1,TRBJ2-5,TGCGCCAGCAGCTTGGGAGGGTTGGAGACCCAGTACTTC,CASSLGGLETQYF
NA,NA,TRBV5-1,TRBJ2-2,TGCGCCAGCGCTGGGTCCTGGGCGACCAGGAGGACCGGGGAGCTGTTTTTT,CASAGSWATRRTGELFF
TRBD1,NA,TRBV10-3,TRBJ1-2,TGTGCCATCAGTGAAGATAGGGGGACAGGCGTGAATGGCTACACCTTC,CAISEDRGTGVNGYTF
TRBD2,NA,TRBV5-1,TRBJ2-1,TGCGCCAGCACTAGCGGGAGCTTTAGTTCCGATGAGCAGTTCTTC,CASTSGSFSSDEQFF
TRBD2,NA,TRBV7-3,TRBJ2-1,TGTGCCAGCAGCTCGGGGACTAGCAGTTACAATGAGCAGTTCTTC,CASSSGTSSYNEQFF
NA,NA,TRBV28,TRBJ1-4,TGTGCCAGCAGTTTATGGCGCGAAAAACTGTTTTTT,CASSLWREKLFF
NA,NA,TRBV7-3,TRBJ2-1,TGTGCCAGCAGCCCCCGTGGCCCCACCCACAATGAGCAGTTCTTC,CASSPRGPTHNEQFF
NA,NA,TRBV6-1,TRBJ2-7,TGTGCCAGCAGTGAAATGAGAGGAGGAGTCCACGAGCAGTACTTC,CASSEMRGGVHEQYF
NA,few,TRBV5-1,TRBJ1-4,TGCGCCAGCAGCTTGGGGCCCACGGGACTACTAACTGAAAAACTGTTTTTT,CASSLGPTGLLTEKLFF
NA,NA,TRBV18,TRBJ2-7,TGTGCCAGCTCGACAGAGTACGAGCAGTACTTC,CASSTEYEQYF
NA,NA,TRBV9,TRBJ2-2,TGTGCCAGCAGCGTAATATCAAGCTCCGGGGAGCTGTTTTTT,CASSVISSSGELFF
TRBD2,NA,TRBV4-2,TRBJ2-7,TGTGCCAGCAGCCAAGACGCTAGCGGGAAAGGCTACGAGCAGTACTTC,CASSQDASGKGYEQYF
NA,NA,TRBV5-1,TRBJ1-4,TGCGCCAGCAGCCTCGGAGGATCGGCGGGGGAAAAACTGTTTTTT,CASSLGGSAGEKLFF
NA,once,TRBV18,TRBJ2-5,TGTGCCAGCTCAGCAGGGTCACTTGAGACCCAGTACTTC,CASSAGSLETQYF
TRBD2,NA,TRBV9,TRBJ2-5,TGTGCCAGCAGCGTCGGGACTAGCGAAGAGACCCAGTACTTC,CASSVGTSEETQYF
TRBD1,once,TRBV9,TRBJ1-2,TGTGCCAGCAGCAACAGACAGGGACGCTATGGCTACACCTTC,CASSNRQGRYGYTF
NA,NA,TRBV27,TRBJ2-6,TGTGCCAGCAGTTATCGCGGGACTTACAAAGGGGGCTCCGGGGCCAACGTCCTGACTTTC,CASSYRGTYKGGSGANVLTF
NA,NA,TRBV5-6,TRBJ2-3,TGTGCCAGCAGCTTGGGAGGTCACACAGATACGCAGTATTTT,CASSLGGHTDTQYF
TRBD2,NA,TRBV5-6,TRBJ2-2,TGTGCCAGCAGCTTGGAGGGCGGGAGTAGGGGCACCGGGGAGCTGTTTTTT,CASSLEGGSRGTGELFF
NA,NA,TRBV20-1,TRBJ1-1,TGCAGCGTGGGGGGTACCACTGAAGCTTTCTTT,CSVGGTTEAFF
TRBD2,NA,TRBV2,TRBJ2-3,TGTGCCAGCGAGCCGGGACTAGCGAGGACAGATACGCAGTATTTT,CASEPGLARTDTQYF
NA,NA,TRBV18,TRBJ2-1,TGTGCCAGCTCACAAGGTGCAGGTGACAATGAGCAGTTCTTC,CASSQGAGDNEQFF
TRBD1,NA,TRBV28,TRBJ1-5,TGTGCCAGCAGTTTACATGACAGGGCCCCCAATCAGCCCCAGCATTTT,CASSLHDRAPNQPQHF
NA,NA,TRBV27,TRBJ1-1,TGTGCCAGCAGTTTCGGCACGGTTCCGGGGTTGGTGAACACTGAAGCTTTCTTT,CASSFGTVPGLVNTEAFF
TRBD2,NA,TRBV28,TRBJ2-5,TGTGCCAGCACCCTGGGACTAGCGAGAGAGACCCAGTACTTC,CASTLGLARETQYF
TRBD1,NA,TRBV27,TRBJ1-1,TGTGCCAGCAGGCTAGGACAGGGTTCAGATTCGGCTTTCTTT,CASRLGQGSDSAFF
NA,NA,TRBV20-1,TRBJ1-1,TGCAGTGCTCGGGGGGCAGAAGAAGCTTTCTTT,CSARGAEEAFF
NA,NA,TRBV9,TRBJ2-1,TGTGCCAGCAGCGAGGAGGGTTTCTCCTACAATGAGCAGTTCTTC,CASSEEGFSYNEQFF
TRBD2,NA,TRBV11-2,TRBJ2-7,TGTGCCAGCAGCTTATCTAGCGGCTACGAGCAGTACTTC,CASSLSSGYEQYF
NA,NA,TRBV6-5,TRBJ2-7,TGTGCCAGCAGTTACTCGTCAGGGGCCCCCTACGAGCAGTACTTC,CASSYSSGAPYEQYF
NA,NA,TRBV25-1,TRBJ2-7,TGTGCCAGCAGTGTTCCCTACTCCTACGAGCAGTACTTC,CASSVPYSYEQYF
NA,once,TRBV18,TRBJ2-3,TGTGCCAGCTCAGGGACAACGACGTCTACTAGCACAGATACGCAGTATTTT,CASSGTTTSTSTDTQYF
TRBD1,once,TRBV19,TRBJ1-2,TGTGCCAGTAGTAAATTGGGGAGGACCGACAGGGGTATACACTTC,CASSKLGRTDRGIHF
NA,NA,TRBV5-1,TRBJ1-1,TGCGCCAGCAGCTTGGTGGAGGGAAGGTACACTGAAGCTTTCTTT,CASSLVEGRYTEAFF
TRBD1,NA,TRBV3-1/TRBV3-2,TRBJ2-7,TGTGCCAGCAGCCACTCCGGGACAGGGGACCACGAGCAGTACTTC,CASSHSGTGDHEQYF